This TCR beta chain comes out of a study of CD8+ T cells in alopecia areata. Turning to the study itself: Treated patients' severity was scored by percentage of affected scalp area. Study observations and caveats: Tofacitinib did not eliminate many expanded lesional clones from scalp or blood. Scalp specimens additionally yield sequences from normal skin's resident alphabeta T cells.

As the sequencing template, cDNA was produced by extracting RNA and reverse transcribing it. Method: immunoSEQ multiplex PCR; TCRdb's copy keeps in-frame clones and lacks some. The table has fewer than 350,000 clones, 58% seen once. In the case of this clone: The target antigen is unknown.

Stated treatment: oral pan-JAK inhibitor, 5-10 mg twice daily. Patients with alopecia areata provided lesional scalp punch biopsies as well as peripheral blood. V shed 2 bases, J shed 4 bases, and the junction held 6 bases outside the gene matches. Germline loops: CDR1 SGDLS, CDR2 YYNGEE. CDR3 length: 15 residues. The sequence was collected from a human donor with alopecia areata. The starting material was CD4+ T cells sorted from blood, obtained at week 24, from a patient treated with tofacitinib. The chain recombines TRBV9 with TRBJ2-5; 9 bases map to TRBD2. In DNA form, the CDR3 reads TGTGCCAGCAGCGTCAGGCGGGGGGGCCGAGAGACCCAGTACTTC. Translating gives CASSVRRGGRETQYF.